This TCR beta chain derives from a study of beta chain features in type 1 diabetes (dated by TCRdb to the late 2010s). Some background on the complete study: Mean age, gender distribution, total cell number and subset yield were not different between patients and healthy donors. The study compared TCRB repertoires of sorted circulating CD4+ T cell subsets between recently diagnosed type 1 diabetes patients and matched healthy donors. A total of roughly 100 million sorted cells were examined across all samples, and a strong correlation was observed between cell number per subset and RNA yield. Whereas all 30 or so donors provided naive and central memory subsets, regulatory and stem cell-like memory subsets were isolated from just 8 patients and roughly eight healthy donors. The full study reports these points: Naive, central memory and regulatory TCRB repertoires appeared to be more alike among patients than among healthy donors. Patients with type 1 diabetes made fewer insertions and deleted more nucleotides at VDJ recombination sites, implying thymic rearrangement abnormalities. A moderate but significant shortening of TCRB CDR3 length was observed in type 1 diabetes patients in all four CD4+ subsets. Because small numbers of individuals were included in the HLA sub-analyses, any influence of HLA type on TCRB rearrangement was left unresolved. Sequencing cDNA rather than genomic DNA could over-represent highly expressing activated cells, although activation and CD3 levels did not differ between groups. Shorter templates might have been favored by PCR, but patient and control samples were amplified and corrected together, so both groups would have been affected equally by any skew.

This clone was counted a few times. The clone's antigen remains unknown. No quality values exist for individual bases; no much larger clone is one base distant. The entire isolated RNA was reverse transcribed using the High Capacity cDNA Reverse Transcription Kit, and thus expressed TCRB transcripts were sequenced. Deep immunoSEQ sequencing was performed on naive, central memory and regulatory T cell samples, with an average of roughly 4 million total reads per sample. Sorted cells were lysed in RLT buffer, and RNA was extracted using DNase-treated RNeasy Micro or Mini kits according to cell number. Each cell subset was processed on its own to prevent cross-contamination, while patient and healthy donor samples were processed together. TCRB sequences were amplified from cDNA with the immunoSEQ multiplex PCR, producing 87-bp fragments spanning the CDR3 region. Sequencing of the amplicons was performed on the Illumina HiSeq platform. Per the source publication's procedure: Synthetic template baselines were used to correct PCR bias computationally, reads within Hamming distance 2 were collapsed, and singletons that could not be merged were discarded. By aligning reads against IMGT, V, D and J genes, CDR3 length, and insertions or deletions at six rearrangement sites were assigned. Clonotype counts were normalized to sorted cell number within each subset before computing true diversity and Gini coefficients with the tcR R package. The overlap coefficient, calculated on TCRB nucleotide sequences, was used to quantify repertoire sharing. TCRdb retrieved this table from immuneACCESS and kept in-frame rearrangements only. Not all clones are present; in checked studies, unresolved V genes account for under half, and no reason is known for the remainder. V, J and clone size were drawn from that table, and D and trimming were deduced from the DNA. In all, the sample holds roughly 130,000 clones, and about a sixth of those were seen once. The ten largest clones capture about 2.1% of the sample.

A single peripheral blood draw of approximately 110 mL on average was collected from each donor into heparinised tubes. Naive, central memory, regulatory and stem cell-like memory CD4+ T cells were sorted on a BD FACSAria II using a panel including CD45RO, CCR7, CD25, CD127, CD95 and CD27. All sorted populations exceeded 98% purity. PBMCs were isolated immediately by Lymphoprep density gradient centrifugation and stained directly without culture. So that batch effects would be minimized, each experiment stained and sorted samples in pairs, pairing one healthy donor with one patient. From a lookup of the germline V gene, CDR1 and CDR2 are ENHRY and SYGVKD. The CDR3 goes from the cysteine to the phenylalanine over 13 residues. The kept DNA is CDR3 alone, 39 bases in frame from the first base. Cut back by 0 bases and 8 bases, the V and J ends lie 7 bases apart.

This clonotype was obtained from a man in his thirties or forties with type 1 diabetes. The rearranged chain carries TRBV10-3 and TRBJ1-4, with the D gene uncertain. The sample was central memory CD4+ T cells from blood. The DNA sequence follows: TGTGCCATCAGTGAGTCGGCAGCCGAAAAACTGTTTTTT. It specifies CAISESAAEKLFF.